These T cell receptor beta chains were read from a single sample in a study of sequential checkpoint blockade in melanoma. Sequencing was performed with immunoSEQ multiplex PCR; in TCRdb, only in-frame clones are kept and a portion is missing. The repertoire includes about 15,000 clones, roughly 71% of them detected once, and over 10% sits in the top ten. Sequenced here: CD8+ T cells sorted from blood (inferred from file names), sampled from a patient given nivolumab and ipilimumab in sequence. These receptors were taken from a human donor with melanoma. The CDR3 runs from the conserved cysteine through the conserved F or W. The D gene is left open where the match is weak. Rows may omit the clone size; those that give it use once, few, many or a size class.

abundance,j_gene,v_gene,d_gene,CDR3aa,CDR3nt
NA,TRBJ2-2,TRBV27,NA,CASLGTPNTGELFF,TGTGCCAGCCTCGGGACTCCAAACACCGGGGAGCTGTTTTTT
NA,TRBJ2-5,TRBV6-6,TRBD1,CASSNSGGETQYF,TGTGCCAGCAGCAACTCAGGGGGAGAGACCCAGTACTTC
NA,TRBJ1-5,TRBV6-6,TRBD1,CASSGGDRDRYQPQHF,TGTGCCAGCAGTGGAGGGGACAGGGATAGGTATCAGCCCCAGCATTTT
NA,TRBJ2-1,TRBV6-5,NA,CASSYSPTGGEQFF,TGTGCCAGCAGTTACTCCCCTACAGGCGGTGAGCAGTTCTTC
NA,TRBJ1-1,TRBV4-3,NA,CASSQEFGMNTEAFF,TGCGCCAGCAGCCAAGAATTCGGGATGAACACTGAAGCTTTCTTT
NA,TRBJ1-2,TRBV6-6,TRBD1,CASSFQGASGYTF,TGTGCCAGCAGTTTCCAGGGGGCTAGTGGCTACACCTTC
NA,TRBJ2-5,TRBV2,TRBD2,CASRPGLARQETQYF,TGTGCCAGCAGGCCGGGACTAGCGAGACAAGAGACCCAGTACTTC
few,TRBJ2-3,TRBV5-4,NA,CASSRREGSTDTQYF,TGTGCCAGCAGCCGACGAGAGGGTAGCACAGATACGCAGTATTTT
NA,TRBJ2-3,TRBV6-4,TRBD2,CASRGTSGDTDTQYF,TGTGCCAGCAGAGGGACTAGCGGCGACACAGATACGCAGTATTTT
few,TRBJ2-1,TRBV7-9,TRBD2,CASKVSGSSYNEQFF,TGTGCCAGCAAGGTCAGCGGGAGCTCCTACAATGAGCAGTTCTTC
once,TRBJ1-1,TRBV2,NA,CASTDGGNTEAFF,TGTGCCAGCACCGACGGGGGAAACACTGAAGCTTTCTTT
NA,TRBJ1-4,TRBV27,NA,CASSLYPRAEKLFF,TGTGCCAGCAGCCTCTACCCCAGGGCTGAAAAACTGTTTTTT
NA,TRBJ2-7,TRBV4-1,TRBD2,CASSQDLAGYYEQYF,TGCGCCAGCAGCCAAGATCTAGCGGGGTACTACGAGCAGTACTTC
NA,TRBJ1-5,TRBV27,NA,CASSLLGVNQPQHF,TGTGCCAGCAGTTTATTGGGAGTCAATCAGCCCCAGCATTTT
NA,TRBJ2-2,TRBV30,TRBD1,CAYPGQITGELFF,TGTGCCTACCCGGGACAGATCACCGGGGAGCTGTTTTTT
medium-sized,TRBJ2-7,TRBV27,NA,CASSSRQGTNYEQYF,TGTGCCAGCAGTTCCCGACAGGGGACTAACTACGAGCAGTACTTC
NA,TRBJ1-1,TRBV19,TRBD1,CASSMGQSPTEAFF,TGTGCCAGTAGTATGGGACAGTCACCCACTGAAGCTTTCTTT
NA,TRBJ2-3,TRBV6-4,TRBD2,CASSDSTSGGDTQYF,TGTGCCAGCAGTGACTCGACTAGCGGGGGGGATACGCAGTATTTT
once,TRBJ1-2,TRBV7-6,TRBD1,CASSFRGDRGSNYGYTF,TGTGCCAGCAGCTTTAGGGGGGACAGGGGGAGTAACTATGGCTACACCTTC
NA,TRBJ1-2,TRBV27,TRBD1,CASSLSEGAVGYTF,TGTGCCAGCAGTTTGTCGGAGGGGGCGGTTGGCTACACCTTC
NA,TRBJ1-6,TRBV7-9,NA,CAGSSMTGPLHF,TGTGCCGGCAGCTCCATGACAGGACCCCTCCACTTT
few,TRBJ1-2,TRBV30,TRBD1,CAWEPSRQGNNGYTF,TGTGCCTGGGAACCCTCACGACAGGGGAATAATGGCTACACCTTC
once,TRBJ2-3,TRBV13,TRBD2,CASRARGGSDTQYF,TGTGCCAGCAGAGCTCGGGGGGGTTCAGATACGCAGTATTTT
NA,TRBJ2-3,TRBV19,TRBD2,CASSPPVGGIDTQYF,TGTGCCAGTAGCCCCCCCGTGGGAGGGATAGATACGCAGTATTTT
NA,TRBJ2-1,TRBV11-3,TRBD1,CASSLSLTGYNEQFF,TGTGCCAGCAGCTTGTCCCTGACAGGGTACAATGAGCAGTTCTTC
NA,TRBJ1-1,TRBV7-9,NA,CASSYGWGETEAFF,TGTGCCAGCAGCTACGGGTGGGGGGAAACTGAAGCTTTCTTT
medium-sized,TRBJ2-7,TRBV7-9,NA,CASSSYGSFYEQYF,TGTGCCAGCAGCTCGTACGGGTCCTTCTACGAGCAGTACTTC
once,TRBJ2-1,TRBV27,TRBD2,CASRRGSGGYNEQFF,TGTGCCAGCAGGAGAGGTAGCGGGGGGTACAATGAGCAGTTCTTC
NA,TRBJ2-3,TRBV5-6,TRBD2,CASSPGTSGSRADTQYF,TGTGCCAGCAGCCCCGGGACTAGCGGGAGTCGGGCAGATACGCAGTATTTT
NA,TRBJ2-7,TRBV18,NA,CASSPPVTERFYEQYF,TGTGCCAGCTCACCACCCGTAACGGAGAGATTCTACGAGCAGTACTTC
NA,TRBJ2-7,TRBV4-3,NA,CASSQQGSAYYEQYF,TGCGCCAGCAGCCAACAGGGGAGCGCCTACTACGAGCAGTACTTC
NA,TRBJ1-2,TRBV5-1,NA,CASSLGSTGYTF,TGCGCCAGCAGCTTGGGGAGTACTGGCTACACCTTC
NA,TRBJ1-2,TRBV4-3,TRBD1,CASSQPGQERYGYTF,TGCGCCAGCAGCCAACCGGGACAGGAACGCTATGGCTACACCTTC
NA,TRBJ1-2,TRBV30,NA,CAWSRLGRAGGYTF,TGTGCCTGGAGTCGGCTGGGACGCGCGGGGGGCTACACCTTC
NA,TRBJ1-1,TRBV11-2,NA,CASSLGDTGRVF,TGTGCCAGCAGCTTAGGGGACACCGGAAGAGTTTTT
NA,TRBJ2-1,TRBV27,TRBD1,CASSEDREVGNEQFF,TGTGCCAGCAGTGAGGACAGGGAAGTTGGCAATGAGCAGTTCTTC
NA,TRBJ2-7,TRBV27,NA,CASSLAGNYEQYF,TGTGCCAGCAGTTTGGCAGGGAACTACGAGCAGTACTTC
few,TRBJ1-1,TRBV4-1,NA,CASSQEGKNTEAFF,TGCGCCAGCAGCCAAGAGGGCAAGAACACTGAAGCTTTCTTT
NA,TRBJ2-1,TRBV7-2,NA,CASSLSVAREQFF,TGTGCCAGCAGCTTATCCGTGGCTAGGGAGCAGTTCTTC
once,TRBJ2-3,TRBV9,TRBD1,CASSAWTGTDTDTQYF,TGTGCCAGCAGCGCATGGACAGGGACGGACACAGATACGCAGTATTTT
once,TRBJ1-1,TRBV5-6,NA,CASSDGTGGTEAFF,TGTGCCAGCAGCGATGGAACGGGGGGCACTGAAGCTTTCTTT
NA,TRBJ2-3,TRBV6-1,NA,CASRFRGSTDTQYF,TGTGCCAGCCGTTTCCGGGGGAGCACAGATACGCAGTATTTT
few,TRBJ1-1,TRBV5-1,NA,CASSFRGEGTEAFF,TGCGCCAGCAGCTTCAGGGGTGAGGGCACTGAAGCTTTCTTT
once,TRBJ1-4,TRBV7-6,NA,CASSLRGAKEKLFF,TGTGCCAGCAGCTTACGGGGGGCCAAAGAAAAACTGTTTTTT
NA,TRBJ2-7,TRBV15,TRBD2,CATSIGRGAYEQYF,TGTGCCACCAGTATCGGGAGGGGCGCCTACGAGCAGTACTTC
medium-sized,TRBJ1-6,TRBV7-6,NA,CASSSMTGPLHF,TGTGCCAGCAGCTCCATGACAGGACCCCTCCACTTT
NA,TRBJ1-1,TRBV7-9,NA,CASSSGGTEAFF,TGTGCCAGCAGCTCCGGGGGGACTGAAGCTTTCTTT
once,TRBJ2-3,TRBV16,NA,CASSQLRQGRADTQYF,TGTGCCAGCAGCCAACTAAGGCAGGGTCGAGCAGATACGCAGTATTTT
NA,TRBJ2-7,TRBV27,TRBD1,CASSQEPGTGGYEQYF,TGTGCCAGCAGCCAAGAACCCGGGACAGGGGGCTACGAGCAGTACTTC
NA,TRBJ2-7,TRBV6-6,NA,CASSYGTGYEQYF,TGTGCCAGCAGTTACGGTACGGGCTACGAGCAGTACTTC
NA,TRBJ2-7,TRBV7-2,NA,CASSFEESYEQYF,TGTGCCAGCAGCTTTGAGGAGTCCTACGAGCAGTACTTC
once,TRBJ2-7,TRBV27,TRBD1,CASSTDRVYEQYF,TGTGCCAGCAGTACTGACAGGGTCTACGAGCAGTACTTC
NA,TRBJ2-3,TRBV11-3,TRBD1,CASSFRQGGFTDTQYF,TGTGCCAGCAGCTTCAGACAGGGGGGATTTACAGATACGCAGTATTTT
NA,TRBJ1-1,TRBV6-5,NA,CASSYSGREAFF,TGTGCCAGCAGTTACTCGGGGAGGGAAGCTTTCTTT
NA,TRBJ1-5,TRBV5-4,TRBD1,CASSISGGQPQHF,TGTGCCAGCAGCATTTCAGGGGGTCAGCCCCAGCATTTT
once,TRBJ2-7,TRBV5-1,NA,CASSLTGVEQYF,TGCGCCAGCAGCCTAACGGGGGTCGAGCAGTACTTC
few,TRBJ2-2,TRBV25-1,NA,CASSDLAPWDGTGELFF,TGTGCCAGCAGTGACCTAGCCCCCTGGGATGGAACCGGGGAGCTGTTTTTT
NA,TRBJ1-5,TRBV5-1,NA,CASSPGTPGSQPQHF,TGCGCCAGCAGCCCCGGGACTCCCGGTAGTCAGCCCCAGCATTTT